Sequencing of this TCR beta chain was carried out in a study of CXCR3-negative and CXCR3-positive naive CD8 T cells (dated by TCRdb to about 2019). The study in broad terms: Some 130 million TRB reads were obtained in total, roughly 1.5 +/- 0.3 million reads per library. Diversity and physicochemical repertoire analyses were performed on about eleven donors pooled from two independent experiments. Naive subsets from about 5 donors and memory cells from 3 donors were included in the TRBV-TRBJ cluster analysis. Summary of the overall study and its limitations: Repertoire diversity was comparably high in both naive subsets but much lower in memory CD8+ T cells. TRB CDR3s from CXCR3-positive naive cells showed higher hydrophobicity (lower Kidera factor 4), lower energy, and higher strength and volume indices than CXCR3-negative naive cells. Because CXCR3 expression was partially decreased after cryopreservation, freshly isolated PBMCs were used for most assays. Similar TRBV-TRBJ usage was shown by naive CXCR3-negative and CXCR3-positive cells from the same donor, whereas distinct patterns were shown by memory cells. Surface CD5, linked to self-reactivity in mice, was comparable between naive subsets; TCR interaction strength was therefore also inferred from TRB CDR3 physicochemical properties.

For every CD8+ T cell subset, approximately 300,000 cells were flow-sorted straight into RLT lysis buffer, and each subset was sorted in triplicate. To exclude memory contaminants, naive CD8+ T cells were stringently defined as CD45RO-CCR7+CD27+CD95-. Using standard density gradient centrifugation, peripheral blood mononuclear cells were isolated from buffy coats. Naive CXCR3-negative and CXCR3-positive CD8+ T cells were flow-sorted using a FACSAria III. Total RNA was extracted from sorted cells with an RNeasy Mini Kit. Sequenced on a NextSeq 550. The Human TCR Profiling Kit (MiLaboratory) was used to prepare UMI-labeled 5' RACE TRB cDNA libraries. cDNA synthesis used the entire amount of extracted RNA, and PCR amplification then used the entire amount of cDNA produced. The libraries were made side by side, with each library going through the same number of PCR cycles. Per the source publication's procedure: With a requirement of at least two reads per UMI, MIGEC and MiXCR extracted about 50,000 +/- 10,000 unique UMI-labeled TRB cDNA molecules per library. An average of about 40,000 +/- 10,000 functional in-frame TRB CDR3 nucleotide clonotypes without stop codons was found per library. After downsampling to 5000 UMI-labeled TRB molecules per sample, diversity metrics such as normalized Shannon-Wiener and Chao1 were calculated in VDJtools. Clonotype-size-weighted physicochemical properties of the central five CDR3 residues (interaction energy, strength, volume and Kidera factor 4) were computed in VDJtools. TCRdb reprocessed the reads, and each CDR3 protein sequence is entered once, without DNA. The V and J calls, along with clone size, are taken from TCRdb and not from the paper's own processing. The sample table records around 65,000 distinct CDR3 sequences. The ten most abundant clones make up 0.55% to 0.75% of the sample.

Of note for this clonotype: Its cognate antigen has yet to be identified.

The CDR3, from cysteine to phenylalanine, totals 14 residues. No DNA is listed. The CDR1 and CDR2 encoded by the germline V gene are SGHVS and FNYEAQ. Recombination linked TRBV7-6 to TRBJ1-2; TCRdb picks TRBD1, but there is no DNA to check that call. The specimen sequenced was naive CXCR3+ CD8+ T cells from blood. The sample's cell subset or site label is to be understood as: CD45RO-CCR7+CD27+CD95- naive CD8+ T cells expressing CXCR3 (TNR3+). The receptor was isolated from a human donor in good health. Some clones in this sample may be carry-over from other donors' samples. The CDR3: CASSTGQGNYGYTF. The variable domain in full, with residues beyond the CDR3 obtained from the reference TRBV7-6 and TRBJ1-2 genes, is GAGVSQSPRYKVTKRGQDVALRCDPISGHVSLYWYRQALGQGPEFLTYFNYEAQQDKSGLPNDRFSAERPEGSISTLTIQRTEQRDSAMYRCASSTGQGNYGYTFGSGTRLTVV.